One sample yielded the 14 T cell receptor beta chains listed below, sequenced in a study of response to subunit inactivated influenza vaccine. Using its own MiXCR run on the RT-PCR reads, TCRdb lists one record per CDR3 protein. The data show under 850,000 distinct CDR3 sequences, about a fifth seen once. Sequencing was performed on PBMCs from blood, taken more than 4 days after vaccination. The source is a man aged 50 to 60 who received an inactivated influenza vaccine.

This chain joins TRBV28 and TRBJ2-7; TRBD2 matches 8 bases. Germline loops: CDR1 MDHEN, CDR2 SYDVKM. The CDR3 is 14 amino acids. V gave up 8 bases and J gave up 1 base; unmatched junction bases: 7. CDR3 residues: CASVGASGSYEQYF. The CDR3 region has the DNA TGTGCCAGCGTGGGGGCTAGCGGGTCCTACGAGCAGTACTTC.

This clonotype has ten or more counts. The chain couples TRBV12-3 or TRBV12-4 to TRBJ1-2, with 8 bases lining up with TRBD1. This CDR3 region has 13 residues. V was pared by 6 bases and J by 8 bases, with 8 bases of the junction left unmatched. CDR3 residues: CASSLGQGFGYTF. CDR3 DNA: TGTGCCAGCAGCCTCGGACAGGGTTTCGGCTACACCTTC.

The J gene is TRBJ2-6, the V gene TRBV7-6; D not resolved. The V end lost 2 bases, the J end lost 1 base, and 9 bases lay between the germline ends. This CDR3 is 16 amino acids long. Germline V lookup: CDR1 SGHVS, CDR2 FNYEAQ. The CDR3 DNA reads TGTGCCAGCAGCTTAACTGGCGGTTCTGGGGCCAACGTCCTGACTTTC. This codes for CASSLTGGSGANVLTF.

V gene TRBV5-1 combines with J gene TRBJ1-2, with no clear D. CDR3 length: 15 amino acids. The germline V and J ends were trimmed by 2 bases and 0 bases, with 11 bases remaining between them. Germline CDR1 SGHRS, CDR2 YFSETQ. The CDR3, as DNA: TGCGCCAGCAGCTTTGACCACGGAGCTAACTATGGCTACACCTTC. It encodes CASSFDHGANYGYTF.

The genes are TRBV5-1 and TRBJ2-5; 13 bases align to TRBD2. V trimming: 4 bases; J trimming: 4 bases; junction bases outside the gene matches: 7. Per the germline V gene, CDR1 is SGHRS and CDR2 is YFSETQ. The CDR3 runs to 16 residues. The CDR3 DNA reads as TGCGCCAGCAGCCAAGCCGGGACTAGCGGGACAGAGACCCAGTACTTC. Translated, it gives CASSQAGTSGTETQYF.

This clonotype was counted only a few times. The chain carries TRBV7-2 and TRBJ2-7; D possibly uses TRBD1 or TRBD2 (5 bases each). The germline V gene has CDR1 SGHTA and CDR2 FQGNSA. The CDR3 is 14 amino acids. V was pared by 3 bases and J by 6 bases, with 15 bases between. CDR3 DNA: TGTGCCAGCAGCTTGGGCGCCTCGGGGACCGAGCAGTACTTC. Translating gives CASSLGASGTEQYF.

The sample holds a few counts of this clonotype. The V call is TRBV11-1, the J call TRBJ2-1; the D gene is possibly TRBD2 (6 bases). CDR3 length: 18 amino acids. Germline V gene sequence: CDR1 SGHAT, CDR2 FQDESV (reference sequence). Trimming cost V 5 bases and J 2 bases, with 22 bases left between them. The CDR3 here is CASSPVGGLATPYNEQFF. The CDR3, as DNA: TGTGCCAGCAGCCCGGTAGGAGGGTTGGCGACACCCTACAATGAGCAGTTCTTC.

The chain recombines TRBV7-9 with TRBJ1-1, with 8 bases matching TRBD1. The CDR3 has 14 residues. Per germline, CDR1 SEHNR and CDR2 FQNEAQ (reference sequence). V lost 5 bases and J lost 10; bases outside the gene matches: 12. The CDR3 DNA is TGTGCCAGCAGCCCCGGACAGGGCCCGGGCGGAGCTTTCTTT. It translates to CASSPGQGPGGAFF.

The chain combines TRBV7-9 with TRBJ2-1, with D possibly being TRBD1 (6 bases). The CDR3 contains 14 residues. Trimming shortened V by 1 base and J by 12 bases, and 16 bases separated the two germline ends. Germline-derived CDR1 and CDR2 are SEHNR and FQNEAQ (reference sequence). The DNA for the CDR3 is TGTGCCAGCAGCTTAGGACCAGGGGAAGGGGCGCAGTTCTTC. This sequence encodes CASSLGPGEGAQFF.

This clonotype appeared a few times. The V call is TRBV7-8, the J call TRBJ1-6; D is ambiguous. The V end lost 1 base, the J end lost 6 bases, and 10 bases lay between the germline ends. From germline, CDR1 is SGHVS and CDR2 FQNEAQ. The CDR3 is 15 residues long. CDR3 coding DNA: TGTGCCAGCAGCTTAGACGCCCGGGGTAATTCACCCCTCCACTTT. Translating it yields CASSLDARGNSPLHF.

A single count supports this clonotype. V usage is TRBV6-1 and J usage is TRBJ2-7, with 11 bases lining up with TRBD1. J gave up 5 bases and V 6 bases, and 9 bases lay outside the gene matches. The CDR3 contains 15 residues. Per the germline V gene, CDR1 is MNHNS and CDR2 is SASEGT. CDR3 region: CASRLGQGAVHEQYF. For the CDR3, the DNA is TGTGCCAGCAGACTTGGACAGGGGGCTGTCCACGAGCAGTACTTC.

This clonotype was seen many times. The rearrangement uses TRBV24-1 and TRBJ2-3, with 9 bases aligning to TRBD2. This CDR3 region has 18 residues. V shed 0 bases, J shed 1 base, and the junction held 7 bases outside the gene matches. Germline assignment: CDR1 KGHDR and CDR2 SFDVKD. The CDR3 bases are TGTGCCACCAGTGATTTGGCCGATAGCGGGGGCCGCACAGATACGCAGTATTTT. Translating gives CATSDLADSGGRTDTQYF.

This clonotype was observed a handful of times. The genes are TRBV20-1 and TRBJ2-1; 9 bases agree with TRBD2. The V segment lost 5 bases and the J segment 7 bases; nucleotides outside the gene matches: 12. This CDR3 comprises 15 residues. Germline CDR1 reads DFQATT; CDR2 reads SNEGSKA (reference sequence). DNA of the CDR3: TGCAGTGCTCCCCGCCCGCTAGCGGGACGGAATGAGCAGTTCTTC. Translation gives CSAPRPLAGRNEQFF.

J is TRBJ2-1 and V is TRBV20-1; D may match TRBD1 or TRBD2 (5 bases each). This CDR3 region has 16 residues. Germline values: CDR1 DFQATT, CDR2 SNEGSKA (reference sequence). Trimming stripped 6 bases from V and 5 bases from J, with 23 bases between. CDR3 region: CSAQIPRDGGHNEQFF. In DNA, the CDR3 is TGCAGTGCACAAATCCCCAGGGACGGAGGTCACAATGAGCAGTTCTTC.